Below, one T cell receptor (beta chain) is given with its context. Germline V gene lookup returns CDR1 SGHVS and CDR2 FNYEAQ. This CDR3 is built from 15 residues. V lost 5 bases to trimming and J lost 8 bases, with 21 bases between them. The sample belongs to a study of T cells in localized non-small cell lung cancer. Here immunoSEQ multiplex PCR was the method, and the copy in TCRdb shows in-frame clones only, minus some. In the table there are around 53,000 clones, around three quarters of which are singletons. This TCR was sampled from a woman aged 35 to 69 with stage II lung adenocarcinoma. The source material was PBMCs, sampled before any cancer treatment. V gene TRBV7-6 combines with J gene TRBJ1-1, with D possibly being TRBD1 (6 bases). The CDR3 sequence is CASSRVVDLGGEAFF. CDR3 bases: TGTGCCAGCAGCCGGGTCGTAGATTTAGGGGGAGAAGCTTTCTTT.